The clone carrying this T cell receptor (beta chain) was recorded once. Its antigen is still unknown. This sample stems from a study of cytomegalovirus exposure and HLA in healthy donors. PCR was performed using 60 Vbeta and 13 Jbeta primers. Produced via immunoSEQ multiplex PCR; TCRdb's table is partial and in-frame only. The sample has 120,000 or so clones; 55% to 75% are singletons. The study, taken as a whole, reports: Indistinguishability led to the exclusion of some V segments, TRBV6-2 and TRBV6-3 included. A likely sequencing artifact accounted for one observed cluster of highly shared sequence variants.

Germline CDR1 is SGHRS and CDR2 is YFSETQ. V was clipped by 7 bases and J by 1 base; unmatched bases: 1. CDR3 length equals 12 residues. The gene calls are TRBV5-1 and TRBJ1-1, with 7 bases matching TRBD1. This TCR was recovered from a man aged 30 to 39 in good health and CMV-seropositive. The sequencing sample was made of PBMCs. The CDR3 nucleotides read TGCGCCAGCCGGACAGGGAACACTGAAGCTTTCTTT. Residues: CASRTGNTEAFF.